The 21 T cell receptor beta chains below were found in one sample sequenced in a study of blood T cell repertoires in COVID-19. The repertoire was sequenced with immunoSEQ multiplex PCR; TCRdb's copy has only in-frame clones and lacks some. The sample contains roughly 160,000 clones, about four fifths of which appear only once. Sequencing was performed on PBMCs or T cells enriched from blood (not recorded which). All receptors come from a woman in her sixties or seventies who had recovered from COVID-19.

This rearrangement joins TRBV11-2 to TRBJ1-5; 8 nucleotides line up with TRBD1. The CDR3 extends over 14 amino acids. J gave up 7 bases and V 5 bases, and 7 bases lay outside the gene matches. In germline, CDR1 is SGHAT, CDR2 FQNNGV. CDR3 region: CASSQDRDGQPQHF. The CDR3 nucleotides are TGTGCCAGCAGCCAGGACAGGGATGGACAGCCCCAGCATTTT.

This clone was recorded once. The genes are TRBV2 and TRBJ2-1; 13 positions match TRBD2. Unmatched junction bases numbered 11, after V lost 5 bases and J lost 4 bases. The CDR3 consists of 18 residues. CDR1 and CDR2 (germline): SNHLY, FYNNEI. The CDR3 sequence: CASSKSLAGGPPYNEQFF. CDR3 DNA: TGTGCCAGCAGTAAATCACTAGCGGGGGGGCCTCCTTACAATGAGCAGTTCTTC.

This chain joins TRBV28 and TRBJ2-5; 7 nucleotides align to TRBD1. CDR1 and CDR2 from the germline V gene are MDHEN and SYDVKM. This CDR3 contains 16 residues. V shed 6 bases and J 5 bases; nucleotides not matched to a gene: 15. The DNA of the CDR3 is TGTGCCAGCAGCCAGTACCGAGGGGGACAGCTCGAGACCCAGTACTTC. As protein: CASSQYRGGQLETQYF.

J is TRBJ1-4 and V is TRBV5-1; possible D gene TRBD1, 5 bases. The V end was cut by 0 bases, the J end by 3 bases, with 9 bases between. Germline lookup yields CDR1 SGHRS and CDR2 YFSETQ. The CDR3 is 15 residues long. For the CDR3, the DNA is TGCGCCAGCAGCTTGGCCAAGGGGCCTAATGAAAAACTGTTTTTT. It translates to CASSLAKGPNEKLFF.

The chain has TRBV10-3 and TRBJ1-6, with D uncertain. The V end was cut by 0 bases, the J end by 0 bases, with 12 bases between. The CDR3 extends over 18 amino acids. The germline V gene has CDR1 ENHRY and CDR2 SYGVKD. CDR3 DNA sequence: TGTGCCATCAGTGAGTCGTTCCCGGGAAGCTCCTATAATTCACCCCTCCACTTT. Protein sequence: CAISESFPGSSYNSPLHF.

The gene calls are TRBV7-2 and TRBJ1-5, with unresolved D. V lost 3 bases and J lost 4, with 4 bases in between. The CDR3 runs 12 residues. Germline CDR1 SGHTA, CDR2 FQGNSA. This chain's CDR3 is CASSFPNQPQHF. CDR3 DNA: TGTGCCAGCAGCTTTCCGAATCAGCCCCAGCATTTT.

Only a few counts were recorded for this clone. The CDR3 DNA reads TGTGCCAGCAGCCGGGGTGCCAACTATGGCTACACCTTC. Amino acid sequence: CASSRGANYGYTF. The chain uses TRBV6-5 and TRBJ1-2; D unresolved. This CDR3 has 13 amino acids. Trimming pared 6 bases from V and 2 bases from J, leaving 10 bases between. Germline values: CDR1 MNHEY, CDR2 SVGAGI.

The chain has TRBV27 and TRBJ2-2; 8 bases line up with TRBD1. V dropped 6 bases and J dropped 2; count of bases not matched to a gene: 14. CDR3 length: 18 residues. CDR1 MNHEY and CDR2 SMNVEV come from the germline V gene (reference sequence). CDR3 residues: CASRKKLRDRTNTGELFF. CDR3 DNA: TGTGCCAGCAGAAAAAAGCTCCGGGACAGGACAAACACCGGGGAGCTGTTTTTT.

This sequence joins TRBV5-5 and TRBJ2-1, with 10 nucleotides matching TRBD1. Germline-derived CDR1 and CDR2 are SGHKS and YYEKEE (reference sequence). The CDR3 runs to 17 residues. Trimming cost V 2 bases and J 1 base; bases outside gene matches: 6. The CDR3 sequence: CASSLTPGQGSYNEQFF. CDR3 bases: TGTGCCAGCAGCTTAACCCCGGGACAGGGGTCCTACAATGAGCAGTTCTTC.

The chain recombines TRBV5-6 with TRBJ1-5, with D maybe TRBD1 (6 bases). Trimming left V 4 bases short and J 3 bases short, with 11 bases between. The germline V gene has CDR1 SGHDT and CDR2 YYEEEE. CDR3 length: 14 amino acids. This CDR3 reads CASSRRGFNQPQHF. The CDR3 bases are TGTGCCAGCAGCCGTAGGGGGTTCAATCAGCCCCAGCATTTT.

This chain's CDR3 is CASSQDRNTEAFF. CDR3 coding DNA: TGTGCCAGCAGCCAAGACAGGAACACTGAAGCTTTCTTT. The chain carries TRBV14 and TRBJ1-1; D gene unclear. The CDR3 is 13 residues long. Germline CDR1 and CDR2: SGHDN and FVKESK. The ends were cut back, 0 bases at V and 1 base at J, with 3 bases in the middle. The full variable domain, its missing parts supplied by reference TRBV14 and TRBJ1-1, is EAGVTQFPSHSVIEKGQTVTLRCDPISGHDNLYWYRRVMGKEIKFLLHFVKESKQDESGMPNNRFLAERTGGTYSTLKVQPAELEDSGVYFCASSQDRNTEAFFGQGTRLTVV.

V usage is TRBV4-1 and J usage is TRBJ2-5; a weak D match, TRBD2 (5 bases). The V gene lost 4 bases and the J gene lost 3 bases, with 12 bases spanning the gap. The CDR3 runs to 14 residues. From germline, CDR1 is MGHRA and CDR2 YSYEKL. CDR3 loop: CASSPPGVEETQYF. As DNA, the CDR3 is TGCGCCAGCAGCCCTCCCGGGGTAGAAGAGACCCAGTACTTC.

The gene calls are TRBV27 and TRBJ2-2; possibly TRBD2 for D (5 bases). Between the trimmed V and J ends, which lost 5 bases and 0 bases, there was a span of 7 bases. The CDR3 runs to 14 residues. CDR1 is MNHEY and CDR2 is SMNVEV in the germline V gene (reference sequence). The CDR3 coding sequence is TGTGCCAGCAGTCCGACTACGAACACCGGGGAGCTGTTTTTT. Protein sequence: CASSPTTNTGELFF.

The chain combines TRBV6-1 with TRBJ2-3, with a weak D call TRBD1 (5 bases). V lost 2 bases and J 6 bases, leaving 18 bases between the germline ends. This CDR3 spans 16 amino acids. The germline CDR1 and CDR2 sequences are MNHNS and SASEGT. CDR3 nucleotides: TGTGCCAGCAGTGAATCTTTTCTACCCGACAGTGATACGCAGTATTTT. It yields the protein CASSESFLPDSDTQYF.

V and J are TRBV5-8 and TRBJ1-2, with a weak D call TRBD1 (6 bases). V was pared by 2 bases and J by 6 bases, with 11 bases between. Germline CDR1 reads SGHTS; CDR2 reads YDEGEE. The CDR3 is 13 amino acids. CDR3 nucleotide sequence: TGTGCCAGCAGCTTCGACAGGAAAGATGGCTACACCTTC. This sequence encodes CASSFDRKDGYTF. The complete variable domain, with remaining parts taken from reference TRBV5-8 and TRBJ1-2, reads EAGVTQSPTHLIKTRGQQATLRCSPISGHTSVYWYQQALGLGLQFLLWYDEGEERNRGNFPPRFSGRQFPNYSSELNVNALELEDSALYLCASSFDRKDGYTFGSGTRLTVV.

The V and J genes are TRBV11-2 and TRBJ2-1; possibly TRBD1 for D (5 bases). V lost 2 bases and J 1 base, leaving 12 bases between the germline ends. The CDR3 is 16 amino acids. Germline assignment: CDR1 SGHAT and CDR2 FQNNGV. The CDR3: CASSLQGVYSYNEQFF. CDR3 coding DNA: TGTGCCAGCAGCTTACAGGGCGTCTATTCCTACAATGAGCAGTTCTTC.

The chain recombines TRBV25-1 with TRBJ2-2; D ambiguous. Trimming cost V 2 bases and J 4 bases, with 11 bases left between them. Germline assignment: CDR1 MGHDK and CDR2 SYGVNS. This CDR3 contains 15 residues. CDR3 DNA sequence: TGTGCCAGCAGTGAACGTTCCGGGTTCACCGGGGAGCTGTTTTTT. Translation: CASSERSGFTGELFF.

V and J are TRBV11-2 and TRBJ2-3, with 8 bases fitting TRBD2. The CDR3 covers 15 residues. The V and J ends lost 5 bases and 2 bases, in that order; junction bases with no gene match: 6. CDR1 and CDR2 from the germline V gene are SGHAT and FQNNGV. CDR3 in DNA: TGTGCCAGCAGCCCCTTAGCGGGGATCACAGATACGCAGTATTTT. Amino acid sequence: CASSPLAGITDTQYF. The entire variable domain, with the rest obtained from reference TRBV11-2 and TRBJ2-3, is as follows: EAGVAQSPRYKIIEKRQSVAFWCNPISGHATLYWYQQILGQGPKLLIQFQNNGVVDDSQLPKDRFSAERLKGVDSTLKIQPAKLEDSAVYLCASSPLAGITDTQYFGPGTRLTVL.

The chain recombines TRBV7-2 with TRBJ1-1; D uncertain. The CDR3 totals 14 residues. Germline assignment: CDR1 SGHTA and CDR2 FQGNSA. Trimming left V 2 bases short and J 3 bases short, with 10 bases between. CDR3 residues: CASSLLGRDTEAFF. Here the CDR3 DNA reads TGTGCCAGCAGCTTACTAGGGAGGGACACTGAAGCTTTCTTT.

V gene TRBV5-5 combines with J gene TRBJ2-2; TRBD2 is a possible D gene (6 bases). V lost 2 bases, J lost 7 bases, and 12 bases lay in between. Germline V CDR1 and CDR2: SGHKS, YYEKEE (reference sequence). The CDR3 loop spans 14 amino acids. As DNA, the CDR3 is TGTGCCAGCAGCTTCGTGGGGGGAGGCGGGGAGCTGTTTTTT. Residues: CASSFVGGGGELFF.

The chain has TRBV6-1 and TRBJ1-6; tentative D call: TRBD1 (5 bases). Deletions cut 2 bases from V and 0 bases from J, with 8 bases between. The germline V gene encodes CDR1 MNHNS and CDR2 SASEGT. This CDR3 is built from 16 residues. The CDR3 loop is CASSERGSSYNSPLHF. Written as DNA, the CDR3 is TGTGCCAGCAGTGAAAGGGGTAGCTCCTATAATTCACCCCTCCACTTT.